The present T cell receptor (beta chain) was sequenced within a study of T cell responses to AZD1222 COVID-19 vaccine. General study findings and limits: Only six individuals given AZD1222 were seropositive at baseline.

Remarks on this clone: Its antigen remains unknown.

The data were produced by immunoSEQ multiplex PCR, yet TCRdb's version contains in-frame clones alone and is incomplete. This sample has 100,000 to 150,000 clones, with 80% to 90% found just once. Germline loops: CDR1 SEHNR, CDR2 FQNEAQ (reference sequence). V shed 7 bases, J shed 2 bases, and the junction held 29 bases outside the gene matches. The CDR3 is made up of 21 amino acids. This sequence joins TRBV7-9 and TRBJ2-7; the match to TRBD1 covers 7 bases. Sequenced material: peripheral blood, taken on day 0 of AZD1222 vaccination. The clonotype was recovered from an adult in good health. In DNA, the CDR3 is TGTGCCAGCACCAAAGGCCTATACAGGGGACGCACGGCGGAACTCACCTACGAGCAGTACTTC. This sequence encodes CASTKGLYRGRTAELTYEQYF.